The 24 T cell receptor beta chains below all came from one sample that was sequenced in a study of cytomegalovirus exposure and HLA in healthy donors. A multiplex PCR was run with 60 Vbeta primers and 13 Jbeta primers. TCRdb keeps only in-frame clones here, not all; method: immunoSEQ multiplex PCR. The table includes 200,000 to 250,000 clones, around nine tenths detected once. Specimen: PBMCs. The receptors were sampled from a woman between 18 and 30 years old in good health and CMV-seronegative.

This clone was recorded once. The rearrangement uses TRBV5-1 and TRBJ2-2; D ambiguous. V was clipped by 3 bases and J by 7 bases, with 7 bases between them. CDR3 length: 12 amino acids. In germline, CDR1 is SGHRS, CDR2 YFSETQ. CDR3 sequence reads: CASSYDIGELFF. DNA for the CDR3: TGCGCCAGCAGCTATGACATCGGGGAGCTGTTTTTT.

The genes are TRBV4-3 and TRBJ2-1, with a possible D match to TRBD2 (6 bases). Trimming shortened V by 0 bases and J by 0 bases, and 12 bases separated the two germline ends. CDR1 is LGHNA and CDR2 is YSLEER in the germline V gene. The CDR3 extends over 17 amino acids. In DNA form, the CDR3 reads TGCGCCAGCAGCCAAGATGTCCACGGGAGCTCCTACAATGAGCAGTTCTTC. The encoded protein is CASSQDVHGSSYNEQFF.

The CDR3 here is CASSVGGGDNQPQHF. The CDR3 nucleotides read TGTGCCAGCAGCGTAGGCGGGGGAGACAATCAGCCCCAGCATTTT. V gene TRBV9 combines with J gene TRBJ1-5; D might be TRBD1 (5 bases). CDR1 and CDR2 (germline): SGDLS, YYNGEE. Trimming pared 0 bases from V and 3 bases from J, leaving 10 bases between. The CDR3 sequence is 15 residues long.

Only one count was recorded for this clone. The chain links TRBV2 to TRBJ2-5, with D maybe TRBD2 (6 bases). The end of the DNA aligns better with TRBJ2-7, so the J call may be wrong. The length of the CDR3 is 15 residues. Germline assignment: CDR1 SNHLY and CDR2 FYNNEI. The CDR3 sequence is CASSQTRGSGYEQYF. CDR3 coding DNA: TGTGCCAGCAGTCAAACTCGGGGGTCTGGATACGAGCAGTACTTC.

The chain combines TRBV4-3 with TRBJ2-3; 7 bases line up with TRBD1. The junction had 5 bases not matched to a gene; V was cut back by 2 bases and J by 6 bases. The CDR3 sequence is 14 residues long. Germline V gene lookup returns CDR1 LGHNA and CDR2 YSLEER. This CDR3 is CASSQTDREDTQYF. The CDR3 nucleotides are TGCGCCAGCAGCCAAACCGACAGGGAGGATACGCAGTATTTT.

CDR3 nucleotide sequence: TGCGCCAGCAGCCAAGTGGGGAGACGGACGCGGGAGACCCAGTACTTC. This encodes CASSQVGRRTRETQYF. The V call is TRBV4-1, the J call TRBJ2-5, with D possibly matching TRBD2 (5 bases). Germline loops: CDR1 MGHRA, CDR2 YSYEKL. The CDR3 runs to 16 residues. The germline V and J ends were trimmed by 1 base and 5 bases, with 17 bases remaining between them.

This sequence joins TRBV6-4 and TRBJ2-3; TRBD1 is a possible D gene (6 bases). The V end was cut by 0 bases, the J end by 4 bases, with 11 bases between. CDR1 is MRHNA and CDR2 is SNTAGT in the germline V gene. This CDR3 region has 15 residues. CDR3 residues: CASSDSSGDPDTQYF. CDR3 nucleotide sequence: TGTGCCAGCAGTGACTCGTCAGGGGACCCAGATACGCAGTATTTT.

The V gene is TRBV6-5, the J gene TRBJ2-5; D unresolved. V was shortened by 2 bases and J by 1 base, with 5 bases between the two germline ends. The CDR3 contains 13 residues. Germline CDR1 reads MNHEY; CDR2 reads SVGAGI. The CDR3 sequence is CASSYQFQETQYF. The CDR3 region has the DNA TGTGCCAGCAGTTACCAGTTCCAAGAGACCCAGTACTTC.

This clone was observed once. The rearrangement uses TRBV7-9 and TRBJ2-7; unclear D gene. This CDR3 is built from 14 residues. The V gene's germline CDR1 is SEHNR and CDR2 FQNEAQ (reference sequence). Trimming pared 3 bases from V and 4 bases from J, leaving 13 bases between. The CDR3 loop reads CASSFSVSDYEQYF. DNA for the CDR3: TGTGCCAGCAGCTTCTCCGTGAGTGATTACGAGCAGTACTTC. Filled out from reference TRBV7-9 and TRBJ2-7, the complete variable domain reads DTGVSQNPRHKITKRGQNVTFRCDPISEHNRLYWYRQTLGQGPEFLTYFQNEAQLEKSRLLSDRFSAERPKGSFSTLEIQRTEQGDSAMYLCASSFSVSDYEQYFGPGTRLTVT.

This clone was counted a single time. The gene calls are TRBV6-5 and TRBJ2-7; 8 bases are shared with TRBD2. V was pared by 6 bases and J by 1 base, with 5 bases of the junction left unmatched. Germline values: CDR1 MNHEY, CDR2 SVGAGI. This CDR3 is built from 14 residues. CDR3 protein: CASRLSGGSYEQYF. As DNA, the CDR3 is TGTGCCAGCAGGTTAAGCGGGGGATCCTACGAGCAGTACTTC.

Regarding this clone: The same CDR3 arises from other DNA sequences in this sample as well. This chain links TRBV18 with TRBJ1-3; 9 bases align to TRBD1. Germline CDR1 is KGHSH and CDR2 is LQKENI. The CDR3 has 14 residues. The V segment lost 3 bases and the J segment 7 bases; nucleotides outside the gene matches: 4. The CDR3 region has the DNA TGTGCCAGCTCACCGGGACAGGGAGGGAACACCATATATTTT. Protein product: CASSPGQGGNTIYF.

This chain connects TRBV27 to TRBJ1-5; 10 positions agree with TRBD1. The V segment lost 5 bases and the J segment 6 bases; nucleotides outside the gene matches: 7. The germline V gene has CDR1 MNHEY and CDR2 SMNVEV (reference sequence). This CDR3 has 15 amino acids. This chain's CDR3 is CASSPRQGASQPQHF. The CDR3 region has the DNA TGTGCCAGCAGTCCGAGACAGGGGGCGAGTCAGCCCCAGCATTTT.

V gene TRBV9 combines with J gene TRBJ1-2; D is uncertain. The CDR3 sequence is 11 residues long. Per germline, CDR1 SGDLS and CDR2 YYNGEE. Trimming took 0 bases from V and 7 from J, leaving 4 bases between them. The CDR3 sequence: CASSVGGGYTF. The CDR3 DNA reads as TGTGCCAGCAGCGTAGGCGGTGGCTACACCTTC.

The rearrangement uses TRBV7-8 and TRBJ1-1; D may be TRBD1 (6 bases). With 3 bases removed from V and 4 bases from J, the gap between germline ends came to 12 bases. Looked up from germline, CDR1 is SGHVS and CDR2 is FQNEAQ. CDR3 length: 14 residues. This CDR3 reads CASSLGARITEAFF. The DNA of the CDR3 is TGTGCCAGCAGCTTGGGGGCGCGAATCACTGAAGCTTTCTTT. The complete variable domain, with remaining parts taken from reference TRBV7-8 and TRBJ1-1, reads GAGVSQSPRYKVAKRGQDVALRCDPISGHVSLFWYQQALGQGPEFLTYFQNEAQLDKSGLPSDRFFAERPEGSVSTLKIQRTQQEDSAVYLCASSLGARITEAFFGQGTRLTVV.

There are a few counts of this clone. This sample also contains other DNA sequences that code for the same CDR3. V gene TRBV11-2 combines with J gene TRBJ2-7, with unresolved D. This CDR3 contains 13 residues. The V gene's germline CDR1 is SGHAT and CDR2 FQNNGV. Trimming cost V 0 bases and J 3 bases, with 6 bases left between them. The CDR3: CASSLESDYEQYF. The DNA of the CDR3 is TGTGCCAGCAGCTTAGAAAGCGACTACGAGCAGTACTTC. Full variable domain (outside the CDR3, taken from reference TRBV11-2 and TRBJ2-7): EAGVAQSPRYKIIEKRQSVAFWCNPISGHATLYWYQQILGQGPKLLIQFQNNGVVDDSQLPKDRFSAERLKGVDSTLKIQPAKLEDSAVYLCASSLESDYEQYFGPGTRLTVT.

The chain links TRBV11-2 to TRBJ1-6; 9 bases line up with TRBD1. The CDR3 runs 17 residues. V trimming: 2 bases; J trimming: 12 bases; junction bases outside the gene matches: 14. CDR1 is SGHAT and CDR2 is FQNNGV in the germline V gene. The DNA of the CDR3 is TGTGCCAGCAGCTTACACCGGACAGGGGACTTTGAGGTACCCCTCCACTTT. It codes for CASSLHRTGDFEVPLHF. Supplemented by reference TRBV11-2 and TRBJ1-6, the full variable domain reads EAGVAQSPRYKIIEKRQSVAFWCNPISGHATLYWYQQILGQGPKLLIQFQNNGVVDDSQLPKDRFSAERLKGVDSTLKIQPAKLEDSAVYLCASSLHRTGDFEVPLHFGNGTRLTVT.

V usage is TRBV29-1 and J usage is TRBJ2-3; D might be TRBD1 (5 bases). There are 10 residues in the CDR3. The ends were cut back, 6 bases at V and 6 bases at J, with 7 bases in the middle. Looked up from germline, CDR1 is SQVTM and CDR2 is ANQGSEA. The CDR3 DNA sequence: TGCAGCGTGGACACCGATACGCAGTATTTT. It yields the protein CSVDTDTQYF.

The CDR3 is CASSLVLRTSGGSTQYF. The CDR3 DNA is TGCGCCAGCAGCTTGGTCCTGCGGACTAGCGGGGGTAGTACGCAGTATTTT. The V call is TRBV5-1, the J call TRBJ2-3; 13 nucleotides align to TRBD2. The CDR3 has 17 residues. CDR1 is SGHRS and CDR2 is YFSETQ in the germline V gene. After removal of 0 bases from V and 8 bases from J, the junction contained 9 bases not matched to a gene.

The chain carries TRBV11-3 and TRBJ2-2; 7 bases map to TRBD2. The CDR3 sequence is 15 residues long. V was clipped by 1 base and J by 6 bases; unmatched bases: 5. Germline V gives CDR1 SGHNT, CDR2 YENEEA. The CDR3 DNA follows: TGTGCCAGCAGCTTAGGTGCACTAGCGCCCGGGGAGCTGTTTTTT. Protein sequence: CASSLGALAPGELFF.

On this clone itself: The sample carries other DNA sequences with the same CDR3. The rearrangement links TRBV5-6 to TRBJ2-3; D is perhaps TRBD2 (6 bases). Deletions cut 4 bases from V and 6 bases from J, with 9 bases between. CDR1 SGHDT and CDR2 YYEEEE come from the germline V gene. The CDR3 contains 12 residues. CDR3 DNA: TGTGCCAGCAGCCCCAGCGGGGATACGCAGTATTTT. Its translation is CASSPSGDTQYF.

The chain combines TRBV4-1 with TRBJ1-4; unclear D gene. In germline, CDR1 is MGHRA, CDR2 YSYEKL. CDR3 size: 13 residues. The V end lost 0 bases, the J end lost 13 bases, and 12 bases lay between the germline ends. As DNA, the CDR3 is TGCGCCAGCAGCCAAGAACGGGCGGGCAGACTGTTTTTT. This sequence encodes CASSQERAGRLFF.

The rearrangement joins TRBV19 to TRBJ2-1, with 7 bases fitting TRBD2. The germline V gene has CDR1 LNHDA and CDR2 SQIVND (reference sequence). V shed 3 bases, J shed 4 bases, and the junction held 3 bases outside the gene matches. The CDR3 extends over 14 amino acids. The CDR3 is CASSMLAVYNEQFF. Here the CDR3 DNA reads TGTGCCAGTAGTATGCTAGCGGTGTACAATGAGCAGTTCTTC. Full variable domain (missing parts from reference TRBV19 and TRBJ2-1): DGGITQSPKYLFRKEGQNVTLSCEQNLNHDAMYWYRQDPGQGLRLIYYSQIVNDFQKGDIAEGYSVSREKKESFPLTVTSAQKNPTAFYLCASSMLAVYNEQFFGPGTRLTVL.

The rearrangement joins TRBV11-2 to TRBJ1-6; D is undetermined. The CDR3 sequence is 17 residues long. Trimming took 4 bases from V and 0 from J, leaving 13 bases between them. Germline assignment: CDR1 SGHAT and CDR2 FQNNGV. For the CDR3, the DNA is TGTGCCAGCAGCTCCCGCGGGGTCGGCTCCTATAATTCACCCCTCCACTTT. Its protein is CASSSRGVGSYNSPLHF. The full variable domain, in which reference TRBV11-2 and TRBJ1-6 provide the parts outside the CDR3, is EAGVAQSPRYKIIEKRQSVAFWCNPISGHATLYWYQQILGQGPKLLIQFQNNGVVDDSQLPKDRFSAERLKGVDSTLKIQPAKLEDSAVYLCASSSRGVGSYNSPLHFGNGTRLTVT.

The chain recombines TRBV4-1 with TRBJ1-5, with D unresolved. Germline CDR1 reads MGHRA; CDR2 reads YSYEKL. The CDR3 contains 15 residues. Trimming removed 4 bases at V and 5 bases at J, with 15 bases between. The CDR3 region has the DNA TGCGCCAGCAGCCCCTATAACCGCCAACATCAGCCCCAGCATTTT. Encoded protein: CASSPYNRQHQPQHF.